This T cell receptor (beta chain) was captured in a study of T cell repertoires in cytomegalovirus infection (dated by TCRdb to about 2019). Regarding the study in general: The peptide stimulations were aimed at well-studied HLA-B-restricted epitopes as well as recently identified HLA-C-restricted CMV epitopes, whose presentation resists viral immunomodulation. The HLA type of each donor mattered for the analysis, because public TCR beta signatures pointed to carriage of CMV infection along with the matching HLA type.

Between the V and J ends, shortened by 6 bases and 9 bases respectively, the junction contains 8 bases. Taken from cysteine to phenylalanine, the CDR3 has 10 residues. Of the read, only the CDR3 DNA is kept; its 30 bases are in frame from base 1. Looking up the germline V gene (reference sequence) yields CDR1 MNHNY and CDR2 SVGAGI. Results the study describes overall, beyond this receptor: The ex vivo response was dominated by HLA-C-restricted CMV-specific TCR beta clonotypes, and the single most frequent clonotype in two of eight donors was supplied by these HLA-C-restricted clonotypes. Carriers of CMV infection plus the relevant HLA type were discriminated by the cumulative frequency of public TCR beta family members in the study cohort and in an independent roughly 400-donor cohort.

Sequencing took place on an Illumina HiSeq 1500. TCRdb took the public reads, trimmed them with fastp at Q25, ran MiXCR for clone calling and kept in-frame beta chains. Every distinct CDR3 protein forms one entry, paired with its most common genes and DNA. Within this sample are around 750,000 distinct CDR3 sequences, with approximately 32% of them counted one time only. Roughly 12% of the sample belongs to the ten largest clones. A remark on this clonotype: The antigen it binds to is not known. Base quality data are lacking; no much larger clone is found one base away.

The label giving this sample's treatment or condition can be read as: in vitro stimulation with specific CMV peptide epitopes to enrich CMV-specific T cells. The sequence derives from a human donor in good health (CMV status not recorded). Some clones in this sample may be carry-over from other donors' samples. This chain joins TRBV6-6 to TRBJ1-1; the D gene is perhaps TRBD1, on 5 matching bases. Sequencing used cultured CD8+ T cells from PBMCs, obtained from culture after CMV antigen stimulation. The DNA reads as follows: TGTGCCAGCAGACAGGAGAAAGCTTTCTTT. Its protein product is CASRQEKAFF.